Reported below is one T cell receptor beta chain. The sample originates from a study of blood T cell repertoires in COVID-19. Study-level background: Spain, Italy and the United States supplied samples that represented acute and convalescent COVID-19.

Germline loops: CDR1 SGDLS, CDR2 YYNGEE. The CDR3 spans 12 residues. The V end was cut by 0 bases, the J end by 5 bases, with 5 bases between. In the authors' workflow: Reference gene primers were amplified, and this amplification served to estimate nucleated cell counts. Sequenced by immunoSEQ multiplex PCR; TCRdb stores in-frame clones only, minus some. For V, J and clone size, that table is used; D and trimming come from the DNA. The table has approximately 240,000 clones, roughly three quarters seen once. The genes are TRBV9 and TRBJ1-1; no clear D. The TCR comes from a woman aged 40 to 50 with active or convalescent COVID-19. Material for sequencing was peripheral blood. This CDR3 reads CASSVAGTEAFF. CDR3 in DNA: TGTGCCAGCAGCGTAGCCGGGACTGAAGCTTTCTTT.